In this sample, the clone carrying this T cell receptor (beta chain) turned up once. This entry is derived from a study of blood T cell repertoires in COVID-19. Measured with immunoSEQ multiplex PCR; TCRdb has only the in-frame clones, and not every one. The table has 90,000 to 100,000 clones, nearly 90% seen once. The receptor was isolated from a man aged 70 or older with acute or convalescent COVID-19. Sequencing was done on a sample of peripheral blood.

The CDR3 region has the DNA TGTGCCAGCAGCGTAGCGGGGTACACTGAAGCTTTCTTT. It yields the protein CASSVAGYTEAFF. This sequence joins TRBV9 and TRBJ1-1; D call uncertain. The germline V and J ends were trimmed by 0 bases and 3 bases, with 6 bases remaining between them. Germline CDR1 reads SGDLS; CDR2 reads YYNGEE. CDR3 length equals 13 residues. The full variable domain, in which reference TRBV9 and TRBJ1-1 provide the parts outside the CDR3, is DSGVTQTPKHLITATGQRVTLRCSPRSGDLSVYWYQQSLDQGLQFLIQYYNGEERAKGNILERFSAQQFPDLHSELNLSSLELGDSALYFCASSVAGYTEAFFGQGTRLTVV.